The 3 T cell receptor beta chains below all came from one sample that was sequenced in a study of blood T cell repertoires in COVID-19. Clones were read by immunoSEQ multiplex PCR, and TCRdb kept only the in-frame ones, dropping some. The table shows 250,000 or so clones, with about 83% occurring only once. Sequenced input: peripheral blood. The receptors shown here come from a man aged 45 to 65 with acute or convalescent COVID-19.

The chain recombines TRBV6-5 with TRBJ2-7; TRBD2 is a possible D gene (6 bases). The CDR3 is made up of 13 amino acids. Looked up from germline, CDR1 is MNHEY and CDR2 is SVGAGI. Trimming stripped 4 bases from V and 7 bases from J, with 14 bases between. The CDR3 nucleotides read TGTGCCAGCAGTTTATCCGGACTAAGGGAGCAGTACTTC. It translates to CASSLSGLREQYF.

The V call is TRBV28, the J call TRBJ1-3, with D unclear. This CDR3 is built from 16 residues. The germline V gene encodes CDR1 MDHEN and CDR2 SYDVKM. V was shortened by 0 bases and J by 0 bases, with 9 bases between the two germline ends. The CDR3 is CASSLWGSGSGNTIYF. The CDR3 DNA is TGTGCCAGCAGTTTATGGGGCAGCGGCTCTGGAAACACCATATATTTT.

The chain joins TRBV28 to TRBJ2-1; 10 bases agree with TRBD1. After removal of 7 bases from V and 2 bases from J, the junction contained 14 bases not matched to a gene. The CDR3 is made up of 18 amino acids. Germline V CDR1 and CDR2: MDHEN, SYDVKM. CDR3 sequence: CASKTRTGGKFAYNEQFF. As DNA, the CDR3 is TGTGCCAGCAAAACACGGACAGGGGGGAAGTTTGCCTACAATGAGCAGTTCTTC.